Shown below are 7 T cell receptor beta chains from a single sample sequenced in a study of T cells in localized non-small cell lung cancer. The method was immunoSEQ multiplex PCR; TCRdb's version includes in-frame clones alone and lacks a portion of them. The sample yields 25,000 to 35,000 clones, about 80% seen once. The specimen comprised peripheral blood mononuclear cells, sampled before any cancer treatment. Receptors originate from a man aged 40-75 years with stage III lung adenocarcinoma.

This chain uses TRBV15 with TRBJ2-7, with D tentatively TRBD2 (6 bases). The CDR3 is 14 residues long. The V gene's germline CDR1 is LNHNV and CDR2 YYDKDF (reference sequence). V was trimmed by 1 base and J by 2 bases, leaving 9 bases between them. The CDR3 region has the DNA TGTGCCACCAGCAGAGGGTCGGGGGCCTACGAGCAGTACGTC. It encodes CATSRGSGAYEQYV.

The chain recombines TRBV7-9 with TRBJ1-1; D is unresolved. Trimming took off 4 bases at V and 0 bases at J, with 12 bases between the two ends. The CDR3 totals 15 residues. Germline V CDR1 and CDR2: SEHNR, FQNEAQ (reference sequence). The CDR3 DNA follows: TGTGCCAGCAGCTCCCCCGCGTCCTTGAACACTGAAGCTTTCTTT. Translated, it gives CASSSPASLNTEAFF.

The chain joins TRBV18 to TRBJ2-5; 7 bases match TRBD1. The junction had 5 bases not matched to a gene; V was cut back by 7 bases and J by 0 bases. The CDR3 extends over 14 amino acids. In germline, CDR1 is KGHSH, CDR2 LQKENI. The CDR3 region is CASFSGTDQETQYF. The CDR3 DNA is TGTGCCAGCTTCTCCGGGACAGACCAAGAGACCCAGTACTTC.

This clone has only a few counts. The chain employs TRBV12-1 and TRBJ1-5. TRBV12-1 has pseudogene status. CDR3 length: 13 residues. The CDR3 is CASSFRSNQPQHF. In DNA, the CDR3 is TGTGCCAGCAGCTTTAGGAGCAATCAGCCCCAGCATTTT.

This clone was seen once. The chain is built from TRBV28 and TRBJ2-2, with a possible D match to TRBD1 (7 bases). This CDR3 spans 15 amino acids. Germline lookup yields CDR1 MDHEN and CDR2 SYDVKM. Trimming took 8 bases from V and 5 from J, leaving 18 bases between them. The DNA of the CDR3 is TGTGCCAGCCGTCGTCGGAGGGGGCAAACCGGGGAGCTGTTTTTT. Protein product: CASRRRRGQTGELFF.

V usage is TRBV6-1 and J usage is TRBJ1-5, with D perhaps matching TRBD1 (6 bases). CDR3 length equals 14 residues. The germline CDR1 and CDR2 sequences are MNHNS and SASEGT. V was shortened by 7 bases and J by 3 bases, with 13 bases between the two germline ends. In nucleotides, the CDR3 is TGTGCCAGCAATTCAGGGGAATCCAATCAGCCCCAGCATTTT. Its protein is CASNSGESNQPQHF.

This chain links TRBV11-2 with TRBJ2-5, with 9 bases fitting TRBD2. V lost 4 bases, J lost 2 bases, and 5 bases stayed unmatched. Germline-derived CDR1 and CDR2 are SGHAT and FQNNGV. The length of the CDR3 is 15 residues. The DNA for the CDR3 is TGTGCCAGCAGCTCCCAGCGGGGGGTTCAAGAGACCCAGTACTTC. It is translated as CASSSQRGVQETQYF. The variable domain in full, with the rest retrieved from reference TRBV11-2 and TRBJ2-5, is EAGVAQSPRYKIIEKRQSVAFWCNPISGHATLYWYQQILGQGPKLLIQFQNNGVVDDSQLPKDRFSAERLKGVDSTLKIQPAKLEDSAVYLCASSSQRGVQETQYFGPGTRLLVL.